The 19 T cell receptor beta chains listed next were all sequenced from one sample in a study of blood T cells in healthy people across ages. With a J-beta primer mix and a sample-barcoded 5' primer, a second PCR ran about 6 to 11 cycles. From the 5' RACE reads, TCRdb called clonotypes with MiXCR, one entry per CDR3 protein. Of 1.5 million to 2 million distinct CDR3 sequences listed, roughly 32% are singletons. The sequencing input was blood. These receptors were obtained from a woman in her 30s in good health.

This clonotype was seen ten or more times. The V call is TRBV7-9, the J call TRBJ2-7; D might be TRBD1 (6 bases). V lost 8 bases, J lost 3 bases, and 11 bases lay in between. The CDR3 is 12 residues long. Germline CDR1 reads SEHNR; CDR2 reads FQNEAQ (reference sequence). This CDR3 is CASSKTGYEQYF. CDR3 sequence (DNA): TGTGCCAGCTCAAAGACAGGCTACGAGCAGTACTTC.

V gene TRBV21-1 combines with J gene TRBJ1-2; the DNA was not compared with TRBD1, the D call given in the table. TRBV21-1 is given as a pseudogene. CDR3 size: 19 residues. The DNA of the CDR3 is TGTGCCAGCAGCTTCAAAGTGATGGACAGGGGGGTCGGAGAATATGGCTACACCTTC. Encoded protein: CASSFKVMDRGVGEYGYTF.

This clonotype was picked up many times. The germline gene is not matched at one end of the junction; a read error may be the cause. This sequence joins TRBV5-1 and TRBJ2-7; D might be TRBD1 (6 bases). The V gene's germline CDR1 is SGHRS and CDR2 YFSETQ. The CDR3 loop spans 14 amino acids. CDR3 sequence: CASSFSDSSYEQYF. CDR3 DNA: TGTGCCAGCAGCTTTTCGGACAGTTCCTACGAGCAGTACTTC.

This chain uses TRBV2 with TRBJ2-3, with a weak D call TRBD2 (5 bases). Germline CDR1 SNHLY, CDR2 FYNNEI. This CDR3 comprises 17 residues. With 4 bases removed from V and 0 bases from J, the gap between germline ends came to 17 bases. The CDR3 coding sequence is TGTGCCAGCAGTGTGGCTAGCTCCCATACTAGCACAGATACGCAGTATTTT. Its protein is CASSVASSHTSTDTQYF.

The CDR3 here is CASSLALRSGSSTDTQYF. Here the CDR3 DNA reads TGTGCCAGCAGCTTAGCGCTTCGGAGCGGGAGCAGCACAGATACGCAGTATTTT. The rearrangement uses TRBV7-2 and TRBJ2-3; 8 bases are shared with TRBD2. The trim removed 0 bases at V and 0 bases at J, leaving 8 bases unmatched. From germline, CDR1 is SGHTA and CDR2 FQGNSA. This CDR3 has 18 residues.

Notes on this clonotype: A clone one base away is much larger, so this may be a read error. This chain connects TRBV20-1 to TRBJ2-7, with D possibly being TRBD1 (5 bases). The CDR3 sequence is 11 residues long. Trimming shortened V by 5 bases and J by 6 bases, and 11 bases separated the two germline ends. Germline-derived CDR1 and CDR2 are DFQATT and SNEGSKA (reference sequence). The chain's CDR3 is CSAETACEQYF. CDR3 coding DNA: TGCAGTGCTGAGACAGCCTGCGAGCAGTACTTC.

This chain links TRBV3-1 with TRBJ2-5; 7 positions agree with TRBD2. Germline values: CDR1 LGHDT, CDR2 YNNKEL (reference sequence). V gave up 4 bases and J gave up 2 bases; unmatched junction bases: 4. The CDR3 spans 14 residues. The DNA for the CDR3 is TGTGCCAGCAGCCCCGGGGAGGGACAAGAGACCCAGTACTTC. Its translation: CASSPGEGQETQYF.

The J gene is TRBJ2-5, the V gene TRBV30; 8 bases line up with TRBD2. Matching the DNA end better, TRBJ2-7 makes the J call doubtful. The V gene's germline CDR1 is GTSNPN and CDR2 SVGIG (reference sequence). The CDR3 loop spans 14 amino acids. CDR3 amino acids: CAFNRGGRLGEQYF. The CDR3 DNA sequence: TGTGCCTTTAACCGGGGCGGGAGGCTGGGCGAGCAGTACTTC.

This chain links TRBV11-2 with TRBJ2-1, with 8 bases that match TRBD2. Germline CDR1 SGHAT, CDR2 FQNNGV. The trim removed 1 base at V and 2 bases at J, leaving 4 bases unmatched. The CDR3 is 16 amino acids. The CDR3 DNA is TGTGCCAGCAGCTTAGTGGCGGGAGGTACCTACAATGAGCAGTTCTTC. Translated: CASSLVAGGTYNEQFF.

The V gene is TRBV6-1, the J gene TRBJ1-1, with D unresolved. In germline, CDR1 is MNHNS, CDR2 SASEGT. The CDR3 length is 13 residues. Trimming took off 1 base at V and 1 base at J, with 4 bases between the two ends. Here the CDR3 reads CASSEVSNTEAFF. As DNA, the CDR3 is TGTGCCAGCAGTGAAGTGTCGAACACTGAAGCTTTCTTT.

The gene calls are TRBV28 and TRBJ2-1; 9 bases align to TRBD2. After removal of 5 bases from V and 4 bases from J, the junction contained 6 bases not matched to a gene. CDR3 length: 15 amino acids. Per germline, CDR1 MDHEN and CDR2 SYDVKM. CDR3 sequence (DNA): TGTGCCAGCAGTCCTCTAGCGGGACAATACAATGAGCAGTTCTTC. Encoded protein: CASSPLAGQYNEQFF. Full variable domain (outside the CDR3, taken from reference TRBV28 and TRBJ2-1): DVKVTQSSRYLVKRTGEKVFLECVQDMDHENMFWYRQDPGLGLRLIYFSYDVKMKEKGDIPEGYSVSREKKERFSLILESASTNQTSMYLCASSPLAGQYNEQFFGPGTRLTVL.

J is TRBJ1-2 and V is TRBV6-1; D is ambiguous. This CDR3 has 15 amino acids. Looked up from germline, CDR1 is MNHNS and CDR2 is SASEGT. V lost 2 bases and J 2 bases, leaving 12 bases between the germline ends. Here the CDR3 reads CASSETRLMNYGYTF. In DNA form, the CDR3 reads TGTGCCAGCAGTGAAACACGATTGATGAACTATGGCTACACCTTC.

This clonotype came up a few times. The rearrangement links TRBV20-1 to TRBJ2-1; D is unresolved. CDR3 size: 11 residues. Germline CDR1 DFQATT, CDR2 SNEGSKA (reference sequence). V was shortened by 2 bases and J by 9 bases, with 8 bases between the two germline ends. The CDR3 loop is CSARISGEQFF. The DNA of the CDR3 is TGCAGTGCTAGAATCTCCGGTGAGCAGTTCTTC.

This clonotype was seen only a few times. The V and J genes are TRBV9 and TRBJ2-7; 7 nucleotides align to TRBD2. Germline V CDR1 and CDR2: SGDLS, YYNGEE. The CDR3 sequence is 15 residues long. V shed 3 bases, J shed 6 bases, and the junction held 12 bases outside the gene matches. CDR3 DNA: TGTGCCAGCAGCGCCTCCGGGACTACGTCTTTCGAGCAGTACTTC. Residues: CASSASGTTSFEQYF.

A word on this clonotype: One end of the junction fails to match germline, which may point to a read error. V is TRBV6-1 and J is TRBJ2-1, with D hard to call. This CDR3 spans 15 amino acids. CDR1 and CDR2 (germline): MNHNS, SASEGT. The DNA for the CDR3 is TGTGCCAGCCCTAAACCGGGTCAACAGAACAATGGGCAGTTCTTC. As protein: CASPKPGQQNNGQFF.

The rearrangement joins TRBV11-2 to TRBJ2-1; D gene unclear. V was clipped by 1 base and J by 0 bases, with 19 bases between them. Germline V gene data show CDR1 as SGHAT and CDR2 as FQNNGV. The CDR3 loop spans 19 amino acids. Here the CDR3 DNA reads TGTGCCAGCAGCTTAGGACCCCGAAGACGTAGGAGCTCCTACAATGAGCAGTTCTTC. This sequence encodes CASSLGPRRRRSSYNEQFF. The entire variable domain, with the rest obtained from reference TRBV11-2 and TRBJ2-1, is as follows: EAGVAQSPRYKIIEKRQSVAFWCNPISGHATLYWYQQILGQGPKLLIQFQNNGVVDDSQLPKDRFSAERLKGVDSTLKIQPAKLEDSAVYLCASSLGPRRRRSSYNEQFFGPGTRLTVL.

This chain links TRBV9 with TRBJ2-1, with TRBD2 matching 8 bases. CDR1 and CDR2 (germline): SGDLS, YYNGEE. The CDR3 length is 17 residues. J was trimmed by 5 bases and V by 3 bases; bases with no gene match: 13. The CDR3 sequence is CASSEYRIAGPHNEQFF. DNA of the CDR3: TGTGCCAGCAGCGAGTACCGGATAGCGGGGCCCCACAATGAGCAGTTCTTC.

This sequence joins TRBV5-1 and TRBJ2-3; no firm D call. Trimming took 0 bases from V and 4 from J, leaving 9 bases between them. The V gene's germline CDR1 is SGHRS and CDR2 YFSETQ. CDR3 length equals 14 residues. CDR3 in amino acids: CASSLAHISDTQYF. CDR3 DNA sequence: TGCGCCAGCAGCTTGGCCCACATCTCAGATACGCAGTATTTT.

This chain joins TRBV9 and TRBJ2-2, with D unclear. Germline CDR1 and CDR2: SGDLS and YYNGEE. The CDR3 has 13 amino acids. V was trimmed by 2 bases and J by 5 bases, leaving 7 bases between them. The CDR3 DNA is TGTGCCAGCAGCGTGTTGCGAACCGGGGAGCTGTTTTTT. Translating it yields CASSVLRTGELFF.